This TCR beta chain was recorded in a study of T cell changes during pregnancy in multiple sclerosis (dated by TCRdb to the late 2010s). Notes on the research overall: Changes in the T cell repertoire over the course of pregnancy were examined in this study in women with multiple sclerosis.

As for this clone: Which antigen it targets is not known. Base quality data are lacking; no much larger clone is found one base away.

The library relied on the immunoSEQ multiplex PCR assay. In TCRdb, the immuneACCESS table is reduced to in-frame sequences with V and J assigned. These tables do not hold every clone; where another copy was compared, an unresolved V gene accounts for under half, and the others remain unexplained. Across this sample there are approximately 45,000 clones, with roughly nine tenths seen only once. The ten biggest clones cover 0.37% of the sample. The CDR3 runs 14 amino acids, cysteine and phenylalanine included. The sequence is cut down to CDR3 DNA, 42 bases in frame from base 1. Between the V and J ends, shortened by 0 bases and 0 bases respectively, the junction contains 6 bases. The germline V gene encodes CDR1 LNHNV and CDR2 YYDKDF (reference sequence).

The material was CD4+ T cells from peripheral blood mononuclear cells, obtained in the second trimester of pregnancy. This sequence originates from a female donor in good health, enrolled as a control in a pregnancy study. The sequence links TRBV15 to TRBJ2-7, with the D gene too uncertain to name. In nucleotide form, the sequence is TGTGCCACCAGCAGAGACAGGAACTCCTACGAGCAGTACTTC. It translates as CATSRDRNSYEQYF. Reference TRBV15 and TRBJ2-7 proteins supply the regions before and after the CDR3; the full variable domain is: DAMVIQNPRYQVTQFGKPVTLSCSQTLNHNVMYWYQQKSSQAPKLLFHYYDKDFNNEADTPDNFQSRRPNTSFCFLDIRSPGLGDTAMYLCATSRDRNSYEQYFGPGTRLTVT.